These 32 T cell receptor beta chains originate from one sample sequenced in a study of OX40 agonist ivuxolimab in advanced cancers. Only in-frame clones appear in the TCRdb table, and some are missing; sequencing was by immunoSEQ multiplex PCR. Of around 70,000 clones listed, roughly 80% were seen once; the top ten hold around 5%. Sample: CD4+ or CD8+ T cells sorted from blood, taken in a trial of the OX40 agonist ivuxolimab. The source of these receptors is an adult with an advanced solid tumor such as melanoma, head and neck, liver or kidney cancer.

V usage is TRBV21-1 and J usage is TRBJ2-5; the table's D call TRBD1 went unverified against the DNA. The DNA end favors TRBJ2-7, so the J call may be wrong. TRBV21-1 is termed a pseudogene. The CDR3 length is 13 residues. The CDR3 loop is CARDIEMEHEQYF. In DNA form, the CDR3 reads TGTGCCAGGGACATTGAAATGGAGCACGAGCAGTACTTC.

V gene TRBV27 combines with J gene TRBJ1-1; 7 nucleotides agree with TRBD1. The trim removed 3 bases at V and 2 bases at J, leaving 3 bases unmatched. This CDR3 has 14 residues. CDR1 and CDR2 (germline): MNHEY, SMNVEV (reference sequence). CDR3 protein: CASSLTGHNTEAFF. CDR3 bases: TGTGCCAGCAGTTTGACAGGGCATAACACTGAAGCTTTCTTT.

This clone was seen only once. This chain links TRBV6-5 with TRBJ1-4; D is ambiguous. CDR1 MNHEY and CDR2 SVGAGI come from the germline V gene. CDR3 length equals 14 residues. Between the trimmed V and J ends, which lost 8 bases and 5 bases, there was a span of 15 bases. CDR3 amino acids: CASGRQAPNEKLFF. CDR3 nucleotide sequence: TGTGCCAGCGGGCGGCAGGCGCCAAATGAAAAACTGTTTTTT.

This clone was recorded once. In DNA, the CDR3 is TGTGCCAGCAGTAGGACTAGCGGGAGCCTTGGAGAGACCCAGTACTTC. It yields the protein CASSRTSGSLGETQYF. The V gene is TRBV27, the J gene TRBJ2-5, with TRBD2 matching 13 bases. J gave up 4 bases and V 5 bases, and 7 bases lay outside the gene matches. Germline lookup yields CDR1 MNHEY and CDR2 SMNVEV (reference sequence). The CDR3 is made up of 16 amino acids.

This clone was detected once. The chain has TRBV6-5 and TRBJ2-7, with a tentative D call TRBD1 (5 bases). The CDR3 totals 12 residues. In germline, CDR1 is MNHEY, CDR2 SVGAGI. Deletions cut 5 bases from V and 3 bases from J, with 8 bases between. The CDR3 loop reads CASSDSSYEQYF. The CDR3 nucleotides are TGTGCCAGCAGTGACAGCAGCTACGAGCAGTACTTC.

This clone was seen a single time. The chain recombines TRBV23-1 with TRBJ1-4; 10 bases line up with TRBD1. TRBV23-1 is an ORF, with its function uncertain. The CDR3 totals 21 residues. V trimming: 0 bases; J trimming: 0 bases; junction bases outside the gene matches: 13. The CDR3 coding sequence is TGCGCCAGCAGTCAATCGAGGAGACAGGGGGCTCAGTTGGCAACTAATGAAAAACTGTTTTTT. Translation: CASSQSRRQGAQLATNEKLFF.

The rearrangement links TRBV5-1 to TRBJ2-1, with unresolved D. CDR1 is SGHRS, CDR2 YFSETQ, per germline. V was clipped by 4 bases and J by 5 bases, with 7 bases between them. The CDR3 sequence is 12 residues long. In DNA, the CDR3 is TGCGCCAGCAGCGGAACAGACAATGAGCAGTTCTTC. It specifies CASSGTDNEQFF.

The chain joins TRBV9 to TRBJ1-1, with a weak D call TRBD1 (6 bases). V was clipped by 4 bases and J by 0 bases, with 13 bases between them. Germline CDR1 is SGDLS and CDR2 is YYNGEE. CDR3 length equals 15 residues. CDR3 residues: CASSIRTEMNTEAFF. In DNA form, the CDR3 reads TGTGCCAGCAGCATTCGGACAGAGATGAACACTGAAGCTTTCTTT.

This clone was picked up one time. This rearrangement joins TRBV7-3 to TRBJ2-6, with unresolved D. The CDR3 totals 13 residues. V shed 6 bases and J shed 2 bases, with 5 bases lying between them. The germline CDR1 and CDR2 sequences are SGHTA and FQGTGA. CDR3 coding DNA: TGTGCCAGCAGGTTCGCTGGGGCCAACGTCCTGACTTTC. This encodes CASRFAGANVLTF.

V usage is TRBV5-1 and J usage is TRBJ2-3; D uncertain. Germline CDR1 is SGHRS and CDR2 is YFSETQ. V lost 1 base and J lost 0, with 6 bases in between. The length of the CDR3 is 14 residues. CDR3 sequence (DNA): TGCGCCAGCAGCTTGCTCGAGAGCACAGATACGCAGTATTTT. This codes for CASSLLESTDTQYF. The variable domain in full, with the rest retrieved from reference TRBV5-1 and TRBJ2-3, is KAGVTQTPRYLIKTRGQQVTLSCSPISGHRSVSWYQQTPGQGLQFLFEYFSETQRNKGNFPGRFSGRQFSNSRSEMNVSTLELGDSALYLCASSLLESTDTQYFGPGTRLTVL.

The V gene is TRBV5-1, the J gene TRBJ2-7; D perhaps matches TRBD1 (6 bases). Germline-derived CDR1 and CDR2 are SGHRS and YFSETQ. Trimming stripped 0 bases from V and 4 bases from J, with 14 bases between. CDR3 length: 15 residues. The CDR3 DNA is TGCGCCAGCAGCTTGGATTACAGGGCAGGATACGAGCAGTACTTC. The encoded protein is CASSLDYRAGYEQYF.

The gene calls are TRBV19 and TRBJ1-5; D call uncertain. CDR3 size: 12 residues. CDR1 and CDR2 (germline): LNHDA, SQIVND (reference sequence). Trimming took 6 bases from V and 1 from J, leaving 4 bases between them. CDR3 region: CASRRSNQPQHF. In DNA, the CDR3 is TGTGCCAGTAGACGAAGCAATCAGCCCCAGCATTTT.

The chain links TRBV6-1 to TRBJ2-3; perhaps TRBD1 as D (6 bases). Germline CDR1 and CDR2: MNHNS and SASEGT. V gave up 6 bases and J gave up 4 bases, with 14 bases separating them. The CDR3 length is 14 residues. The DNA for the CDR3 is TGTGCCAGCAGGAAGTTGACAGGCGCAGATACGCAGTATTTT. Amino acid sequence: CASRKLTGADTQYF.

The rearrangement uses TRBV4-1 and TRBJ2-4; TRBD1 agrees at 8 bases. V gave up 4 bases and J gave up 6 bases; unmatched junction bases: 8. The CDR3 has 15 amino acids. In germline, CDR1 is MGHRA, CDR2 YSYEKL. CDR3 in DNA: TGCGCCAGCAGCCCGGACAGGGATTGGAGAAACATTCAGTACTTC. It is translated as CASSPDRDWRNIQYF.

This chain links TRBV5-4 with TRBJ2-1, with 11 bases aligning to TRBD2. The trim removed 1 base at V and 7 bases at J, leaving 4 bases unmatched. Germline V gives CDR1 SGHNT, CDR2 YYREEE (reference sequence). The CDR3 totals 15 residues. DNA for the CDR3: TGTGCCAGCAGCTTGAGTAGCGGGAGGGTAAATGAGCAGTTCTTC. This translates into CASSLSSGRVNEQFF.

The chain joins TRBV19 to TRBJ2-2, with a possible D match to TRBD1 (6 bases). Germline CDR1 LNHDA, CDR2 SQIVND (reference sequence). Trimming pared 5 bases from V and 6 bases from J, leaving 19 bases between. The CDR3 is 16 residues long. The CDR3 is CASSPVPQGRAGELFF. DNA for the CDR3: TGTGCCAGTAGTCCCGTTCCACAGGGTCGTGCCGGGGAGCTGTTTTTT.

The CDR3 region has the DNA TGTGCCAGCAGGACAGGGAGTAGCAATCAGCCCCAGCATTTT. Translation gives CASRTGSSNQPQHF. V and J are TRBV27 and TRBJ1-5; 7 bases fit TRBD1. J lost 0 bases, V lost 6 bases, and 2 bases had no gene match. Looked up from germline, CDR1 is MNHEY and CDR2 is SMNVEV (reference sequence). The CDR3 has 14 residues.

The chain employs TRBV6-6 and TRBJ1-6; 7 bases map to TRBD1. Germline V gene sequence: CDR1 MNHNY, CDR2 SVGAGI (reference sequence). The J segment lost 7 bases and the V segment lost 1 base, leaving 7 bases of the junction unmatched. The CDR3 loop spans 16 amino acids. This CDR3 reads CASSYLIGGHNSPLHF. CDR3 bases: TGTGCCAGCAGTTACTTGATAGGGGGCCACAATTCACCCCTCCACTTT.

The rearrangement joins TRBV2 to TRBJ1-2, with TRBD1 matching 7 bases. V gave up 0 bases and J gave up 5 bases; unmatched junction bases: 6. CDR3 size: 15 residues. Germline CDR1 and CDR2: SNHLY and FYNNEI. Here the CDR3 reads CASSEAGAGGYGYTF. The DNA for the CDR3 is TGTGCCAGCAGTGAAGCAGGGGCAGGGGGATATGGCTACACCTTC. Based on the CDR3 plus reference TRBV2 and TRBJ1-2, the full variable domain is EPEVTQTPSHQVTQMGQEVILRCVPISNHLYFYWYRQILGQKVEFLVSFYNNEISEKSEIFDDQFSVERPDGSNFTLKIRSTKLEDSAMYFCASSEAGAGGYGYTFGSGTRLTVV.

The chain couples TRBV10-2 to TRBJ2-2, with D possibly TRBD1 on 6 matching bases. Germline loops: CDR1 WSHSY, CDR2 SAAADI. This CDR3 has 9 amino acids. The CDR3 sequence is CARGGELFF. The CDR3 DNA sequence: TGCGCGAGGGGGGGGGAGCTGTTTTTT.

J is TRBJ1-2 and V is TRBV27; D is undetermined. The CDR3 contains 13 residues. V lost 7 bases to trimming and J lost 5 bases, with 14 bases between them. CDR1 is MNHEY, CDR2 SMNVEV, per germline (reference sequence). The CDR3 region is CASKGPTIYGYTF. CDR3 DNA: TGTGCCAGCAAGGGCCCGACAATTTATGGCTACACCTTC.

Only a few counts were recorded for this clone. The V and J genes are TRBV18 and TRBJ2-1, with TRBD2 matching 9 bases. The CDR3 is made up of 14 amino acids. V dropped 5 bases and J dropped 8; count of bases not matched to a gene: 7. CDR1 is KGHSH, CDR2 LQKENI, per germline. CDR3 residues: CASSASGEEDEQFF. CDR3 bases: TGTGCCAGCTCAGCTAGCGGGGAGGAGGATGAGCAGTTCTTC.

The chain is built from TRBV19 and TRBJ2-4, with 11 bases matching TRBD2. The germline CDR1 and CDR2 sequences are LNHDA and SQIVND (reference sequence). The ends lost 11 bases at V and 9 bases at J; junction bases unmatched: 6. This CDR3 region has 12 residues. The CDR3: CAGFSGGAIQYF. The CDR3, as DNA: TGTGCCGGTTTTAGCGGGGGGGCCATTCAGTACTTC.

The chain carries TRBV14 and TRBJ2-5; no firm D call. The J call may be incorrect, as the DNA end agrees better with TRBJ2-7. Looked up from germline, CDR1 is SGHDN and CDR2 is FVKESK. The CDR3 sequence is 15 residues long. The CDR3 coding sequence is TGTGCCAGCAGCCCAAGCCGGGCCTTTACCCCCGAGCAGTACTTC. It encodes CASSPSRAFTPEQYF.

The V gene is TRBV30, the J gene TRBJ2-3; 10 bases match TRBD2. Germline CDR1 is GTSNPN and CDR2 is SVGIG (reference sequence). The CDR3 sequence is 14 residues long. The trim removed 7 bases at V and 1 base at J, leaving 5 bases unmatched. The CDR3 sequence is CALKGLAGTDTQYF. The CDR3 nucleotides are TGTGCCTTAAAAGGACTAGCGGGCACAGATACGCAGTATTTT.

This clone rates as medium-sized (0.01 to 0.1%). V gene TRBV2 combines with J gene TRBJ1-5; weak D call: TRBD1 (6 bases). The V end lost 8 bases, the J end lost 2 bases, and 16 bases lay between the germline ends. The CDR3 has 15 amino acids. CDR1 and CDR2 (germline): SNHLY, FYNNEI. The CDR3 reads CASRTDWTGNQPQHF. The CDR3 DNA is TGTGCCAGCCGGACAGATTGGACTGGCAATCAGCCCCAGCATTTT.

The CDR3 nucleotides are TGTGCCAGCAGCGACCCGGGACAGGGGGCCGGGGAGCTGTTTTTT. It is translated as CASSDPGQGAGELFF. V and J are TRBV7-8 and TRBJ2-2; 11 bases agree with TRBD1. Germline trimming cut 5 bases from V and 6 bases from J; bases unmatched to any gene: 5. CDR1 and CDR2 (germline): SGHVS, FQNEAQ. The CDR3 loop spans 15 amino acids.

V gene TRBV7-8 combines with J gene TRBJ2-7; 10 bases are a match to TRBD2. V dropped 0 bases and J dropped 3; count of bases not matched to a gene: 8. The CDR3 sequence is 17 residues long. Germline V CDR1 and CDR2: SGHVS, FQNEAQ. This CDR3 reads CASSLALTGLAFYEQYF. The DNA for the CDR3 is TGTGCCAGCAGCTTAGCGTTGACGGGACTAGCGTTCTACGAGCAGTACTTC.

The chain links TRBV19 to TRBJ2-5; possibly TRBD1 for D (6 bases). The DNA matches TRBJ2-7 better at its end, which makes the J call doubtful. This CDR3 is 12 amino acids long. The V gene's germline CDR1 is LNHDA and CDR2 SQIVND (reference sequence). The CDR3 bases are TGTGCCAGTAGTATGGGGGCGGCCGAGCAGTACTTC. It encodes CASSMGAAEQYF.

This chain joins TRBV6-6 and TRBJ1-3, with TRBD1 identical over 9 bases. Losses at the gene ends were 2 bases for V and 6 bases for J; bases not matched to a gene: 2. This CDR3 spans 14 amino acids. From germline, CDR1 is MNHNY and CDR2 SVGAGI (reference sequence). The CDR3 sequence is CASSYGTGLNTIYF. The CDR3 nucleotides are TGTGCCAGCAGTTACGGGACAGGGTTAAACACCATATATTTT.

The gene calls are TRBV7-9 and TRBJ2-7; D not certain. The CDR3 contains 12 residues. Germline V CDR1 and CDR2: SEHNR, FQNEAQ (reference sequence). Between the trimmed V and J ends, which lost 2 bases and 3 bases, there was a span of 5 bases. CDR3: CASSLTDYEQYF. The CDR3 DNA sequence: TGTGCCAGCAGCTTAACCGACTACGAGCAGTACTTC. Drawing the rest from reference TRBV7-9 and TRBJ2-7, the complete variable domain is DTGVSQNPRHKITKRGQNVTFRCDPISEHNRLYWYRQTLGQGPEFLTYFQNEAQLEKSRLLSDRFSAERPKGSFSTLEIQRTEQGDSAMYLCASSLTDYEQYFGPGTRLTVT.

This clone is categorized as medium-sized. V is TRBV6-4 and J is TRBJ2-2; no clear D gene. V lost 2 bases to trimming and J lost 3 bases, with 4 bases between them. The CDR3 is 13 residues long. Germline V lookup: CDR1 MRHNA, CDR2 SNTAGT. CDR3 residues: CASSDTDTGELFF. The CDR3 region has the DNA TGTGCCAGCAGTGACACGGACACCGGGGAGCTGTTTTTT.